A single T cell receptor (beta chain) is shown here with its context. Its antigen remains unknown. V was shortened by 5 bases and J by 1 base, with 14 bases between the two germline ends. The CDR3 consists of 15 residues. Germline loops: CDR1 LNHNV, CDR2 YYDKDF (reference sequence). Researchers ran the PCR with 60 Vbeta and 13 Jbeta primers. Produced via immunoSEQ multiplex PCR; TCRdb's table is partial and in-frame only. The top ten hold approximately 5% of the sample, which has over 150,000 clones, 70% to 75% seen once. This record comes from a study of cytomegalovirus exposure and HLA in healthy donors. Study-level results: Donors belonging to an Asian-associated ancestry cluster reportedly showed fewer N-insertions in productive TCRs than the roughly 700-donor mean, according to what a later analysis found. Three CMV-associated chains proved CMV antigen-specific in vitro. A missense DCLRE1C variant was associated with V- and J-gene trimming of TCR beta chains in a later analysis, and an independent cohort replicated the association.

J is TRBJ1-1 and V is TRBV15; D ambiguous. This receptor was taken from a man younger than 40 in good health and CMV-seropositive. Sequenced: PBMCs. The chain's CDR3 is CATSSERQANTEAFF. Written as DNA, the CDR3 is TGTGCCACCAGCTCCGAAAGGCAGGCGAACACTGAAGCTTTCTTT.